This T cell receptor beta chain derives from a study of shared clonotypes between healthy human individuals. V was cut by 0 bases and J by 7 bases, with 28 bases left in between. This CDR3 spans 19 amino acids. CDR1 LGHNA and CDR2 YNFKEQ come from the germline V gene. Clones were read by immunoSEQ multiplex PCR, and TCRdb kept only the in-frame ones, dropping some. In the table there are approximately 600,000 clones, approximately 95% of which are singletons. Naive CD8 populations comprised CD45RO-negative cells positively selected for CCR7, excluding terminally differentiated effector memory CD45RA+ cells.

This TCR derives from a woman aged 25 to 39 in good health. Sequenced input: naive CD8+ T cells sorted from blood. The chain joins TRBV4-2 to TRBJ2-7, with TRBD2 as a possible D gene (7 bases). The CDR3 nucleotides are TGTGCCAGCAGCCAAGAAAGGGGATTGAAGGGGGACTATCCTTTGGAGCAGTACTTC. Translation gives CASSQERGLKGDYPLEQYF.